This TCR beta chain stems from a study of T-cell memory formation after mild COVID-19. TCRdb reprocessed the 5' RACE reads via MiXCR and lists one record per CDR3 protein. The repertoire consists of roughly 100,000 distinct CDR3 sequences, with around an eighth occurring once and the leading ten covering around 26%. The CDR3 length is 16 residues. Germline values: CDR1 LNHDA, CDR2 SQIVND (reference sequence). Trimming cost V 3 bases and J 4 bases; bases outside gene matches: 9. This clonotype came up a few times. This receptor was identified in an adult woman who had mild COVID-19 (a few samples of this study predate the infection). Cell type and time point are not known. The V gene is TRBV19, the J gene TRBJ1-5; 7 nucleotides match TRBD1. The sample taken for sequencing was PBMCs or a T cell subset sorted from them (not recorded which). CDR3 nucleotide sequence: TGTGCCAGTAGTATGCAAAGACAGGGTTGGAATCAGCCCCAGCATTTT. This translates into CASSMQRQGWNQPQHF.